Following are 12 T cell receptor beta chains from one sample sequenced in a study of technical replicates of blood from a handful of donors. Profiling relied on immunoSEQ multiplex PCR, and the TCRdb table lists in-frame clones only, not all of them. The sample shows some 71,000 clones, around 97% of them seen only once. The sample taken for sequencing was T cells isolated from PBMCs. The origin of the receptors is a human donor in good health.

V is TRBV9 and J is TRBJ1-5; no clear D. CDR3 length: 13 amino acids. V was cut by 2 bases and J by 7 bases, with 10 bases left in between. The germline V gene encodes CDR1 SGDLS and CDR2 YYNGEE. CDR3 region: CASSVGEWQPQHF. The CDR3 DNA reads TGTGCCAGCAGCGTTGGGGAGTGGCAGCCCCAGCATTTT. Filled out from reference TRBV9 and TRBJ1-5, the complete variable domain reads DSGVTQTPKHLITATGQRVTLRCSPRSGDLSVYWYQQSLDQGLQFLIQYYNGEERAKGNILERFSAQQFPDLHSELNLSSLELGDSALYFCASSVGEWQPQHFGDGTRLSIL.

The chain is built from TRBV2 and TRBJ2-3, with D possibly matching TRBD2 (6 bases). Trimming cost V 2 bases and J 2 bases, with 14 bases left between them. CDR1 SNHLY and CDR2 FYNNEI come from the germline V gene. There are 16 residues in the CDR3. CDR3 in amino acids: CASSEIASAITDTQYF. The CDR3 bases are TGTGCCAGCAGTGAAATTGCTAGCGCTATCACAGATACGCAGTATTTT.

The rearrangement joins TRBV7-9 to TRBJ2-3, with 7 bases matching TRBD2. The CDR3 is made up of 14 amino acids. J lost 4 bases, V lost 4 bases, and 5 bases had no gene match. Germline loops: CDR1 SEHNR, CDR2 FQNEAQ (reference sequence). The CDR3 sequence: CASSWVGGADTQYF. CDR3 DNA: TGTGCCAGCAGCTGGGTGGGAGGGGCAGATACGCAGTATTTT.

This chain uses TRBV4-1 with TRBJ2-7, with a tentative D call TRBD2 (7 bases). V was cut by 1 base and J by 0 bases, with 19 bases left in between. This CDR3 region has 18 residues. Germline V gene data show CDR1 as MGHRA and CDR2 as YSYEKL. The CDR3 protein is CASSQATVGGGISYEQYF. The DNA for the CDR3 is TGCGCCAGCAGCCAAGCCACGGTGGGAGGGGGGATCTCCTACGAGCAGTACTTC.

The rearrangement joins TRBV18 to TRBJ2-2; 10 bases line up with TRBD2. The J segment lost 7 bases and the V segment lost 3 bases, leaving 8 bases of the junction unmatched. The germline CDR1 and CDR2 sequences are KGHSH and LQKENI. This CDR3 is built from 16 residues. In nucleotides, the CDR3 is TGTGCCAGCTCACCTATCGCGGGACTAGCGATCGGGGAGCTGTTTTTT. This sequence encodes CASSPIAGLAIGELFF. Full variable domain (rest looked up from reference TRBV18 and TRBJ2-2): NAGVMQNPRHLVRRRGQEARLRCSPMKGHSHVYWYRQLPEEGLKFMVYLQKENIIDESGMPKERFSAEFPKEGPSILRIQQVVRGDSAAYFCASSPIAGLAIGELFFGEGSRLTVL.

This clone was detected only once. At one of its ends the junction is not consistent with the germline gene, which may arise from a read error. The chain carries TRBV19 and TRBJ1-2; D ambiguous. The CDR3 has 14 amino acids. Germline CDR1 and CDR2: LNHDA and SQIVND (reference sequence). The CDR3 sequence: CASTMAESNYGYTF. The CDR3 nucleotides read TGTGCTAGTACCATGGCAGAATCTAACTATGGCTACACCTTC. The variable domain in full, with the rest retrieved from reference TRBV19 and TRBJ1-2, is DGGITQSPKYLFRKEGQNVTLSCEQNLNHDAMYWYRQDPGQGLRLIYYSQIVNDFQKGDIAEGYSVSREKKESFPLTVTSAQKNPTAFYLCASTMAESNYGYTFGSGTRLTVV.

The chain combines TRBV7-9 with TRBJ2-2; 8 nucleotides match TRBD2. CDR1 and CDR2 from the germline V gene are SEHNR and FQNEAQ (reference sequence). Trimming removed 2 bases from V and 4 bases from J; junction bases left unmatched: 6. CDR3 size: 16 residues. The CDR3 region has the DNA TGTGCCAGCAGCTTACCCGGGAGGGCCCTCACCGGGGAGCTGTTTTTT. Translation gives CASSLPGRALTGELFF.

The chain couples TRBV4-2 to TRBJ2-7, with 7 bases identical to TRBD2. The trim removed 0 bases at V and 3 bases at J, leaving 5 bases unmatched. The CDR3 extends over 15 amino acids. Germline CDR1 LGHNA, CDR2 YNFKEQ. The CDR3 DNA reads TGTGCCAGCAGCCAAGATGACGGGGGGATCTACGAGCAGTACTTC. Translated, it gives CASSQDDGGIYEQYF.

The genes are TRBV20-1 and TRBJ2-1; D not certain. Germline values: CDR1 DFQATT, CDR2 SNEGSKA (reference sequence). CDR3 length: 10 residues. V lost 0 bases and J 15 bases, leaving 9 bases between the germline ends. CDR3 nucleotide sequence: TGCAGTGCTAGAGATACTCTCCCGTTCTTC. The encoded protein is CSARDTLPFF.

V usage is TRBV11-3 and J usage is TRBJ1-1; possibly TRBD1 for D (5 bases). Germline V gene data show CDR1 as SGHNT and CDR2 as YENEEA. The CDR3 has 13 residues. V shed 3 bases and J shed 11 bases, with 16 bases lying between them. The CDR3 nucleotides are TGTGCCAGCAGCTTCGGGCAGGGTGAATCTGCTTTCTTT. Translating it yields CASSFGQGESAFF.

The chain uses TRBV5-1 and TRBJ1-1, with a tentative D call TRBD1 (5 bases). The CDR3 length is 14 residues. Per the germline V gene, CDR1 is SGHRS and CDR2 is YFSETQ. The ends were cut back, 4 bases at V and 2 bases at J, with 12 bases in the middle. As DNA, the CDR3 is TGCGCCAGCAGCAGCGGGGGACCTAACACTGAAGCTTTCTTT. The encoded protein is CASSSGGPNTEAFF.

This sequence joins TRBV28 and TRBJ2-1; 9 nucleotides line up with TRBD2. Germline values: CDR1 MDHEN, CDR2 SYDVKM. The CDR3 consists of 16 residues. Trimming at V came to 4 bases and at J to 2 bases, leaving 6 bases not matched to a gene. The chain's CDR3 is CASSSWAGGPYNEQFF. The CDR3 region has the DNA TGTGCCAGCAGTTCTTGGGCGGGAGGGCCCTACAATGAGCAGTTCTTC.